The TCR beta chain described here comes from a study of T-cell reconstitution after alpha-beta-depleted transplantation in children. Study outcomes and limitations: Alpha-beta T cells present about two months after transplant were reported to originate from several hundred expanded graft clones. High day-60 TCRbeta diversity in some patients came from surviving recipient T cells and thymic progenitors. After one year, T-cell counts and TCRbeta diversity mostly came from new T cells.

Preparing the TCRbeta library involved the use of unique molecular identifiers. One entry per CDR3 protein, called by TCRdb with MiXCR from the PCR reads. This table holds roughly 500,000 distinct CDR3 sequences, roughly a tenth found once. Per the germline V gene, CDR1 is LNHDA and CDR2 is SQIVND (reference sequence). The CDR3 consists of 13 residues. V shed 4 bases, J shed 5 bases, and the junction held 4 bases outside the gene matches. A note on this clonotype: Antigen specificity is unknown.

V gene TRBV19 combines with J gene TRBJ2-7; TRBD1 agrees at 8 bases. The sequencing used PBMCs, collected before TCRalphabeta/CD19-depleted stem cell transplant. The TCR originated in a child younger than 10 with inherited bone marrow failure, due to receive a stem cell transplant. The DNA for the CDR3 is TGTGCCAGTAGTAAGACAGGGGACCACGAGCAGTACTTC. Its protein product is CASSKTGDHEQYF.